This TCR beta chain derives from a study of blood T cell repertoires in COVID-19. Study-wide context: The origin of the acute and convalescent COVID-19 samples was the United States, Italy and Spain.

Trimming removed 4 bases at V and 5 bases at J, with 9 bases between. CDR3 size: 13 residues. Germline CDR1 SEHNR, CDR2 FQNEAQ (reference sequence). TCRdb's copy holds only in-frame clones and misses some; the assay was immunoSEQ multiplex PCR. The data show about 110,000 clones, with less than 75% seen just once and 1.5% to 2% held by the top ten. This clone was observed once. The chain uses TRBV7-9 and TRBJ1-5; tentative D call: TRBD1 (5 bases). The receptor comes from a woman in her thirties or forties with acute or convalescent COVID-19. The sequenced sample was peripheral blood. CDR3 nucleotides: TGTGCCAGCAGCTACGGGGGAGATCAGCCCCAGCATTTT. Translating gives CASSYGGDQPQHF. The full variable domain, its missing parts supplied by reference TRBV7-9 and TRBJ1-5, is DTGVSQNPRHKITKRGQNVTFRCDPISEHNRLYWYRQTLGQGPEFLTYFQNEAQLEKSRLLSDRFSAERPKGSFSTLEIQRTEQGDSAMYLCASSYGGDQPQHFGDGTRLSIL.